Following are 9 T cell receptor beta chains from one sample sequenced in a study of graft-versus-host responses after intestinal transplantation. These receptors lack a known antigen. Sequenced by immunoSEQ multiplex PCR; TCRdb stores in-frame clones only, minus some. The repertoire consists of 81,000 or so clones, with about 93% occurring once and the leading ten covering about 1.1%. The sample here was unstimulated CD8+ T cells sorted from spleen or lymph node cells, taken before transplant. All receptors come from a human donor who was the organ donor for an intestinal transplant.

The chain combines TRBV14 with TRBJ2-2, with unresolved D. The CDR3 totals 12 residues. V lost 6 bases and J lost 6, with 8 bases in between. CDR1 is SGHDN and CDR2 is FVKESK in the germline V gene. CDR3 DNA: TGTGCCAGCAGTTTCCTACCCGGGGAGCTGTTTTTT. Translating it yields CASSFLPGELFF.

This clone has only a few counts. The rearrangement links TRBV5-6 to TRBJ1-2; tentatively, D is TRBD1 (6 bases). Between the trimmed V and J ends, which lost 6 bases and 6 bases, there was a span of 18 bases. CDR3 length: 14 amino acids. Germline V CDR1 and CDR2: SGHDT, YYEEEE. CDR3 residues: CASNPGGALNGYTF. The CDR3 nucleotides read TGTGCCAGCAACCCCGGGGGGGCGCTTAATGGCTACACCTTC.

The chain's CDR3 is CASSLPQAGISSYEQYF. CDR3 sequence (DNA): TGTGCCAGCAGCTTACCTCAAGCGGGTATTAGCTCCTACGAGCAGTACTTC. The gene calls are TRBV11-1 and TRBJ2-7; tentative D call: TRBD2 (6 bases). Trimming removed 2 bases at V and 0 bases at J, with 17 bases between. Germline lookup yields CDR1 SGHAT and CDR2 FQDESV (reference sequence). The CDR3 runs to 17 residues.

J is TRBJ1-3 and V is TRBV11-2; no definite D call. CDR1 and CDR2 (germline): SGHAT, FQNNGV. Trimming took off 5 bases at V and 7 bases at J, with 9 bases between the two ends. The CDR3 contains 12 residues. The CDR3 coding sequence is TGTGCCAGCAGCCGTGCGGGTAACACCATATATTTT. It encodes CASSRAGNTIYF. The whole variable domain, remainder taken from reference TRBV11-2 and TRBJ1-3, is EAGVAQSPRYKIIEKRQSVAFWCNPISGHATLYWYQQILGQGPKLLIQFQNNGVVDDSQLPKDRFSAERLKGVDSTLKIQPAKLEDSAVYLCASSRAGNTIYFGEGSWLTVV.

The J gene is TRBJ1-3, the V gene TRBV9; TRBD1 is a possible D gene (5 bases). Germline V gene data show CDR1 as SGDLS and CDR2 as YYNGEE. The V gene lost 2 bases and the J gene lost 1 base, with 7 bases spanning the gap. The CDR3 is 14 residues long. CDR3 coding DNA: TGTGCCAGCAGCGTGCAGGGTTCTGGAAACACCATATATTTT. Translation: CASSVQGSGNTIYF.

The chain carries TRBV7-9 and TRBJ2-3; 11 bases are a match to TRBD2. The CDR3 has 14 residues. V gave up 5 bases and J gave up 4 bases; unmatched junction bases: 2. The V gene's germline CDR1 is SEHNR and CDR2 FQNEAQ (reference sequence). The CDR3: CASSGTSGADTQYF. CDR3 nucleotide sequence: TGTGCCAGCAGCGGGACTAGCGGAGCAGATACGCAGTATTTT.

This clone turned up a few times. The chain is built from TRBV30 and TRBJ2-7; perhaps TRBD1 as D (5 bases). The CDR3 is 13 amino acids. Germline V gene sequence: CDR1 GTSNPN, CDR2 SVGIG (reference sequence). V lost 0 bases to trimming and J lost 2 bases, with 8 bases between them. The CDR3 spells CAWSVETAYEQYF. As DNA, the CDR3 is TGTGCCTGGAGTGTGGAGACAGCCTACGAGCAGTACTTC.

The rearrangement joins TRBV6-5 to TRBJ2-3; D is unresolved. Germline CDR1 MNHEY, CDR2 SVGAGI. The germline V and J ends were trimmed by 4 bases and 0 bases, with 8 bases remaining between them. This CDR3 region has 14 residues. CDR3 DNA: TGTGCCAGCAGTTTCACGGAGAGCACAGATACGCAGTATTTT. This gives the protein CASSFTESTDTQYF.

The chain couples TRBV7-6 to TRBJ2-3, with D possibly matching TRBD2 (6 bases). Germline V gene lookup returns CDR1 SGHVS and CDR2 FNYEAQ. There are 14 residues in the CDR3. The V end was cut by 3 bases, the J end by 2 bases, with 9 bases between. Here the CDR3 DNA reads TGTGCCAGCAGCTTCGGGGGTTACACAGATACGCAGTATTTT. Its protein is CASSFGGYTDTQYF.